This T cell receptor beta chain was found in a study of blood T cell repertoires in COVID-19. Study-wide background: PBMCs, B-cell-depleted T cells, or T cells were the source of the cDNA or gDNA that made up the material.

Donors of Cohort 3 who recovered were those that had two negative PCRs, clearance, or symptom resolution. The data were produced by immunoSEQ multiplex PCR, yet TCRdb's version contains in-frame clones alone and is incomplete. The table includes hundreds of thousands of clones, 89% detected once. The V and J ends lost 1 base and 1 base respectively, with 4 bases between them. CDR3 size: 13 residues. CDR1 and CDR2 (germline): MDHEN, SYDVKM. The sample was PBMCs or T cells enriched from blood (not recorded which). The TCR originated in a woman aged 40 to 50 who had recovered from COVID-19. The chain recombines TRBV28 with TRBJ1-1; D uncertain. CDR3 sequence reads: CASSLSQNTEAFF. CDR3 DNA sequence: TGTGCCAGCAGTTTATCCCAGAACACTGAAGCTTTCTTT.